The rows below give T cell receptor beta chains drawn from one sample of a study of blood T cell repertoires in COVID-19. The table came from immunoSEQ multiplex PCR; TCRdb's copy has only in-frame clones and leaves some out. The data show some 290,000 clones, 86% seen once. The sample was peripheral blood. These receptors all come from a man younger than 35 with active or convalescent COVID-19. The CDR3 runs from the conserved cysteine through the conserved F or W. A D gene is named only where the DNA matches it firmly. Where a row states a size, it is once, few, many or the class of an expanded clone; other rows omit it.

d_gene	v_gene	abundance	j_gene	CDR3nt	CDR3aa
NA	TRBV11-3	NA	TRBJ1-1	TGTGCCAGCAGCCGGGGGGGGTCGAACACTGAAGCTTTCTTT	CASSRGGSNTEAFF
NA	TRBV14	NA	TRBJ1-4	TGTGCCAGCAGCCGAGGGCCAGGCGAAAAACTGTTTTTT	CASSRGPGEKLFF
NA	TRBV25-1	NA	TRBJ1-1	TGTGCCAGCAGTGGGTCCCTCGGGGAGGGGTTCACTGAAGCTTTCTTT	CASSGSLGEGFTEAFF
NA	TRBV12-5	NA	TRBJ2-2	TGTGCTAGTGGTTTGGTAGTTGGGGCTTGGACCGGGGAGCTGTTTTTT	CASGLVVGAWTGELFF
NA	TRBV12-3/TRBV12-4	NA	TRBJ1-2	TGTGCCAGCAGGGCAGGGTCCCGTGGCTACACCTTC	CASRAGSRGYTF
NA	TRBV6-5	few	TRBJ2-2	TGTGCCAGCAGTTACTCTCCAGGGAAAACCGGGGAGCTGTTTTTT	CASSYSPGKTGELFF
TRBD2	TRBV19	NA	TRBJ2-1	TGTGCCAGTAGTATTAGCGGGGCGGACAATGAGCAGTTCTTC	CASSISGADNEQFF
NA	TRBV5-5	NA	TRBJ2-3	TGTGCCAGCAGCGACGAGGCGGCCGGAAATACGCAGTATTTT	CASSDEAAGNTQYF
TRBD2	TRBV3-1/TRBV3-2	NA	TRBJ2-1	TGTGCCAGCAGCCAAATAGCGGGGCCCACTCATGAGCAGTTCTTC	CASSQIAGPTHEQFF
TRBD2	TRBV6-5	NA	TRBJ2-7	TGTGCCAGCAGTTCCCCCGGGGGGGTTCCCGTTAACGAGCAGTACTTC	CASSSPGGVPVNEQYF
NA	TRBV6-5	NA	TRBJ1-2	TGTGCCAGCAAAAGGACAGTCCGTTTAGGTGGCTACACCTTC	CASKRTVRLGGYTF
NA	TRBV3-1/TRBV3-2	NA	TRBJ1-4	TGTGCCAGCAGCCAAGGATCGCCAGTGCAAAACGAAAAACTGTTTTTT	CASSQGSPVQNEKLFF
NA	TRBV29-1	NA	TRBJ2-1	TGCAGCGTTGGAGAAGGACAGCCCAATGAGCAGTTCTTC	CSVGEGQPNEQFF
NA	TRBV6-5	NA	TRBJ1-2	TGTGCCAGCAGCTTCTCCTCGGGATTGGATGGCTACACCTTC	CASSFSSGLDGYTF
TRBD1	TRBV15	NA	TRBJ2-1	TGTGCCACCAGCAGCTATAGGGGGCCCGGCTCCTACAATGAGCAGTTCTTC	CATSSYRGPGSYNEQFF
NA	TRBV28	NA	TRBJ2-7	TGTGCCAGCAGTCCCGCGTCAACCGGAGCCTACGAGCAGTACTTC	CASSPASTGAYEQYF
NA	TRBV28	few	TRBJ1-5	TGTGCCAGCAGTAGGAAGGCCGGGAGGGGTCAGCCCCAGCATTTT	CASSRKAGRGQPQHF
TRBD1	TRBV5-1	NA	TRBJ2-7	TGCGCCAGCAGGTGGTCAGGGGGCGCGCAGTACGAGCAGTACTTC	CASRWSGGAQYEQYF
NA	TRBV18	NA	TRBJ1-3	TGTGCCAGCTCACCAACCCCAGACTTCTCTGGAAACACCATATATTTT	CASSPTPDFSGNTIYF
NA	TRBV28	many	TRBJ2-7	TGTGCCAGCAGCGGGGTCGGAGCGCGAGGCAGGGGCAGCTACGAGCAGTACTTC	CASSGVGARGRGSYEQYF
NA	TRBV19	once	TRBJ1-2	TGTGCCAGTAGCAGTAACTATGGCTACACCTTC	CASSSNYGYTF
TRBD1	TRBV27	NA	TRBJ1-5	TGTGCCAGCAGACAGGGGACGAATCAGCCCCAGCATTTT	CASRQGTNQPQHF
NA	TRBV7-9	NA	TRBJ2-3	TGTGCCAGCAGCTTAGGGGGCGGGATTGTAACAGATACGCAGTATTTT	CASSLGGGIVTDTQYF
TRBD2	TRBV10-3	NA	TRBJ2-3	TGTGCCATCAGTGGTACTAGCGGGAGTGGGGATACGCAGTATTTT	CAISGTSGSGDTQYF
TRBD2	TRBV10-3	NA	TRBJ2-5	TGTGCCATCAGTGATTGGGGGGGGACCCAAGAGACCCAGTACTTC	CAISDWGGTQETQYF
NA	TRBV27	NA	TRBJ1-5	TGTGCCAGCAGTTTTTTGCCACCGGGTAATCAGCCCCAGCATTTT	CASSFLPPGNQPQHF
NA	TRBV7-2	few	TRBJ1-5	TGTGCCAGCAGGTACGGACAGACACAGCCCCAGCATTTT	CASRYGQTQPQHF
NA	TRBV2	few	TRBJ2-1	TGTGCCAGTTCCGGGACAGAGCAGTTCTTC	CASSGTEQFF
NA	TRBV5-1	NA	TRBJ2-5	TGCGCCAGCAGCACTGGGCAGGGAGAGACCCAGTACTTC	CASSTGQGETQYF
NA	TRBV25-1	NA	TRBJ2-2	TGTGCCAGCAGTGAACACAGTCCCGGGGAGCTGTTTTTT	CASSEHSPGELFF
NA	TRBV2	NA	TRBJ2-7	TGTGCCAGCGCCCCCAGGTACGAGCAGTACTTC	CASAPRYEQYF
NA	TRBV30	NA	TRBJ2-5	TGTGCCTGGAGTAACACAGGGCTGGGGACCCAGTACTTC	CAWSNTGLGTQYF
TRBD2	TRBV3-1/TRBV3-2	NA	TRBJ2-1	TGTGCCAGCAGCCAAAAAGCGGGGGCATATGAGCAGTTCTTC	CASSQKAGAYEQFF
NA	TRBV3-1/TRBV3-2	NA	TRBJ1-5	TGTGCCAGCAGCCGCGGTCTGGAGACCCAGCATTTT	CASSRGLETQHF
NA	TRBV6-1	NA	TRBJ1-2	TGTGCCAGCAGTGAATACGGGGAAAACTATGGCTACACCTTC	CASSEYGENYGYTF
NA	TRBV5-1	NA	TRBJ2-2	TGCGCCAGCAGCCCGAGGGTTTACAGCACCGGGGAGCTGTTTTTT	CASSPRVYSTGELFF
TRBD1	TRBV5-6	NA	TRBJ1-6	TGTGCCAGCAGCATATACAGGGACAGCTCCTATAATTCACCCCTCCACTTT	CASSIYRDSSYNSPLHF
TRBD1	TRBV5-4	NA	TRBJ2-7	TGTGCCAGCAGCTTGCCAGGGGGCTCCTACGAGCAGTACTTC	CASSLPGGSYEQYF
NA	TRBV27	NA	TRBJ1-1	TGTGCCAGCAGGCGGGTAGGGAACACTGAAGCTTTCTTT	CASRRVGNTEAFF
NA	TRBV5-1	few	TRBJ1-2	TGCGCCAGCAGCTTGGCGGGAGGTAACTATGGCTACACCTTC	CASSLAGGNYGYTF
NA	TRBV18	NA	TRBJ1-3	TGTGCCAGCTCACCGAACAGTCAGTACGGAAACACCATATATTTT	CASSPNSQYGNTIYF
NA	TRBV9	NA	TRBJ1-6	TGTGCCAGCAGCGTAACAGGGAGTATTTCACCCCTCCACTTT	CASSVTGSISPLHF
NA	TRBV6-5	once	TRBJ1-1	TGTGCCAGCAGTTACATACAGGGTGGGAACACTGAAGCTTTCTTT	CASSYIQGGNTEAFF
NA	TRBV11-2	once	TRBJ2-5	TGTGCCAGCAGCTTCCAGGGTCGGCAAGAGACCCAGTACTTC	CASSFQGRQETQYF
TRBD2	TRBV30	NA	TRBJ2-1	TGTGCCTGGAGTCAACTACTAGCGGGGGGCTCCTTGAAGTTCTTC	CAWSQLLAGGSLKFF
TRBD2	TRBV4-1	NA	TRBJ2-1	TGCGCCAGCAGCCAGACTAGCGGGAGGGCCAATGAGCAGTTCTTC	CASSQTSGRANEQFF
NA	TRBV6-5	NA	TRBJ1-1	TGTGCCAGCAGTCTCGGTACGTACACTGAAGCTTTCTTT	CASSLGTYTEAFF
NA	TRBV5-6	NA	TRBJ2-7	TGTGCCAGCAGCTCAATACAGGTTAAGTACGAGCAGTACTTC	CASSSIQVKYEQYF
NA	TRBV7-9	NA	TRBJ2-2	TGTGCCAGCAGCCTTCAAGCGGACACCGGGGAGCTGTTTTTT	CASSLQADTGELFF
TRBD1	TRBV11-2	NA	TRBJ2-7	TGTGCCAGCAGCTTAGGCCCCGGGACAGCCTCCTACGAGCAGTACTTC	CASSLGPGTASYEQYF
NA	TRBV7-9	NA	TRBJ2-7	TGTGCCAGCAGCTCCTTATTAAACTACGAGCAGTACTTC	CASSSLLNYEQYF